A selection of T cell receptor beta chains follows, all from one sample in a study of T cells in Graves' hyperthyroidism and ophthalmopathy. From the multiplex PCR reads, TCRdb called clonotypes with MiXCR, one entry per CDR3 protein. This sample has 550,000 to 650,000 distinct CDR3 sequences; roughly 15% occur once, and the top ten carry roughly 14%. The sequencing input was blood. Source of these receptors: a woman aged 40 to 55 with Graves' hyperthyroidism. Each CDR3 is given with its conserved first and last residue. A D gene is named only where the DNA matches it firmly. Clone size is not always given. Where it is, it says once, few, many or a class for expanded clones.

CDR3 DNA | CDR3 protein | J gene | clone size | V gene | D gene
TGTGCCAGCAGAAAACAGACAGAAAATCAGCCCCAGCATTTT | CASRKQTENQPQHF | TRBJ1-5 | many | TRBV6-1 | .
TGTGCCAGCAGTCCCACCGGGGTCACAGATACGCAGTATTTT | CASSPTGVTDTQYF | TRBJ2-3 | many | TRBV27 | .
TGCGCCAGCAGCAAGGGACAGGGACTGAACACTGAAGCTTTCTTT | CASSKGQGLNTEAFF | TRBJ1-1 | many | TRBV4-1 | TRBD1
TGTGCCAGCAGTTTAGCGTTATGGTACTCTGGGGCCAACGTCCTGACTTTC | CASSLALWYSGANVLTF | TRBJ2-6 | . | TRBV12-3/TRBV12-4 | .
TGTGCCAGCAGCCGCCTTAGCGGGAGAGGAAGAATAGGTACCAGTGAGCAGTTCTTC | CASSRLSGRGRIGTSEQFF | TRBJ2-1 | . | TRBV7-9 | TRBD2
TGCGCCAGCAGCTTGGTTGGACGGCCCTCTGGAAACACCATATATTTT | CASSLVGRPSGNTIYF | TRBJ1-3 | many | TRBV5-1 | .
TGTGCCAGCAGTCCCCCCCTCGGCGGACATCTCTCCTACGAGCAGTACTTC | CASSPPLGGHLSYEQYF | TRBJ2-7 | few | TRBV28 | .
TGCGCCAGCAGCCCACGGCCAGACTCTGGAAACACCATATATTTT | CASSPRPDSGNTIYF | TRBJ1-3 | few | TRBV5-1 | .
TGTGCCTGGAGTAGTACCGCCCTCTTCATGAACACTGAAGCTTTCTTT | CAWSSTALFMNTEAFF | TRBJ1-1 | many | TRBV30 | .
TGTGCCAGTAGCACGACGTGGAGCGGGAGATCCCCAGGTACGCAGTATTTT | CASSTTWSGRSPGTQYF | TRBJ2-3 | . | TRBV19 | TRBD2
TGTGCCAGCAGAGGACAGGGTAAAAACATTCAGTACTTC | CASRGQGKNIQYF | TRBJ2-4 | many | TRBV28 | TRBD1
TGTGCCAGCAGTGAAGCCGCCGGGGAACTAAGCCCCTACGAGCAGTACTTC | CASSEAAGELSPYEQYF | TRBJ2-7 | many | TRBV6-1 | .
TGTGCCAGTAGTATTTCGGACAGGGGATTTGGGGTGAACACTGAAGCTTTCTTT | CASSISDRGFGVNTEAFF | TRBJ1-1 | few | TRBV19 | TRBD1
TGTGCCAGCAGCCAACAGGGGGTGGACATTCAGTACTTC | CASSQQGVDIQYF | TRBJ2-4 | many | TRBV5-6 | TRBD1
TGTGCCAGCAGCCAAGATCTCCGGGGCGGTCAGCCCCAGCATTTT | CASSQDLRGGQPQHF | TRBJ1-5 | many | TRBV3-1 | .
TGTGCCAGCAGCTTAGCGACAGGCCGTTGGGACTATGGCTACACCTTC | CASSLATGRWDYGYTF | TRBJ1-2 | . | TRBV5-5 | .
TGCAGCGTTGAGGACCCCGGACAAACTTACGAGCAGTACTTC | CSVEDPGQTYEQYF | TRBJ2-7 | . | TRBV29-1 | .
TGCAGTGCTAGAGATCTCAGGCAGGGCACTGCGAACACTGAAGCTTTCTTT | CSARDLRQGTANTEAFF | TRBJ1-1 | . | TRBV20-1 | .
TGTGCCAGCACTCTCACTAGCGGCTACGAGCAGTACTTC | CASTLTSGYEQYF | TRBJ2-7 | many | TRBV6-1 | TRBD2
TGTGCCAGCAGCCGCCAACCACTAGCGGGAGGCGGCGAGCAGTACTTC | CASSRQPLAGGGEQYF | TRBJ2-7 | . | TRBV7-2 | TRBD2
TGTGCCAGCAGGACTACTAACACCGGGGAGCTGTTTTTT | CASRTTNTGELFF | TRBJ2-2 | . | TRBV6-2/TRBV6-3 | .
TGTGCCAGCAGTTTGAGGATAGCTCCCTACAATGAGCAGTTCTTC | CASSLRIAPYNEQFF | TRBJ2-1 | many | TRBV12-3/TRBV12-4 | .
TGCAGCGTTGCCCTGGGGACGCAAGAGACCCAGTACTTC | CSVALGTQETQYF | TRBJ2-5 | many | TRBV29-1 | .
TGCGCCAGTGGGACAGGGGTCACCGGGGAGCTGTTTTTT | CASGTGVTGELFF | TRBJ2-2 | few | TRBV5-1 | TRBD1
TGTGCCAGCAGTTCCGGGACAGCCTACGAGCAGTACTTC | CASSSGTAYEQYF | TRBJ2-7 | many | TRBV11-2 | TRBD1
TGTGCCTGGACCCAAAAGGCCCACTTGGGCGAGCAGTACTTC | CAWTQKAHLGEQYF | TRBJ2-7 | many | TRBV30 | .
TGTGCCAGCACCCCCGGGCCAGATAGCAATCAGCCCCAGCATTTT | CASTPGPDSNQPQHF | TRBJ1-5 | few | TRBV7-6 | .
TGTGCCAGCAGTCTACGACTGTACGGAGGGTTGAAAAATGAGCAGTTCTTC | CASSLRLYGGLKNEQFF | TRBJ2-1 | many | TRBV28 | .
TGTGCCAGCTCCGGGAGCTTCACCGGGGAGCTGTTTTTT | CASSGSFTGELFF | TRBJ2-2 | . | TRBV2 | .
TGTGCCAGCAGCGTTACAGGGAACACTGAAGCTTTCTTT | CASSVTGNTEAFF | TRBJ1-1 | many | TRBV9 | .
TGTGCCAGCAGCCTCCAACTAGCGGGAGGGGGCAATGAGCAGTTCTTC | CASSLQLAGGGNEQFF | TRBJ2-1 | . | TRBV11-2 | TRBD2
TGTGCCAGCACGACAGGGAAAAATCCAAATGGCTACACCTTC | CASTTGKNPNGYTF | TRBJ1-2 | . | TRBV6-1 | TRBD1
TGTGCCAGCAGACCCGCGGGAACGAACACCGGGGAGCTGTTTTTT | CASRPAGTNTGELFF | TRBJ2-2 | many | TRBV7-8 | .
TGCAGTGCTAGATCCAGAGGTGAGCAGTTCTTC | CSARSRGEQFF | TRBJ2-1 | . | TRBV20-1 | .
TGTGCCAGCAGTCTGACAGGGGGCGGTGAAAAACTGTTTTTT | CASSLTGGGEKLFF | TRBJ1-4 | many | TRBV12-3/TRBV12-4 | TRBD1
TGTGCCTGGAACGACAGGGGTTCGGAGCAGCCCCAGCATTTT | CAWNDRGSEQPQHF | TRBJ1-5 | many | TRBV30 | TRBD1
TGTGCCTGGAGTGACGGGAGAAGGAACATTCAGTACTTC | CAWSDGRRNIQYF | TRBJ2-4 | many | TRBV30 | .
TGCGCCAGCAGTGACCGCTTGCAGACTAGCGGGAGCAATGAGCAGTTCTTC | CASSDRLQTSGSNEQFF | TRBJ2-1 | . | TRBV10-2 | TRBD2
TGCAGTGCTAGCCCTCCTGGCGGGGCCTACGAGCAGTACTTC | CSASPPGGAYEQYF | TRBJ2-7 | many | TRBV20-1 | .
TGCAGCGTTGAAGAGGGGACCTACGAGCAGTACTTC | CSVEEGTYEQYF | TRBJ2-7 | . | TRBV29-1 | .